These 11 T cell receptor beta chains share one sample of origin, sequenced in a study of T cells in Graves' hyperthyroidism and ophthalmopathy. TCR beta CDR3 sequences were amplified from RNA transcripts. Primed by the HTBI set, a first-round RT-PCR was run on the TCR CDR3. A single record per CDR3 protein comes from TCRdb applying MiXCR to the multiplex PCR reads. Of 500,000 to 600,000 distinct CDR3 sequences listed, about 45% were seen once; the top ten hold around 7.7%. The sample consisted of peripheral blood or thyroid tissue (not recorded which). Source of these receptors: a woman between 18 and 29 years old with Graves' hyperthyroidism.

This clonotype was observed a handful of times. One end of the junction does not line up with germline, which may come from a read error. The chain joins TRBV7-9 to TRBJ2-5; D is perhaps TRBD2 (5 bases). CDR1 and CDR2 (germline): SEHNR, FQNEAQ (reference sequence). The length of the CDR3 is 15 residues. CDR3 in amino acids: CASSFLEAEEEAQYF. CDR3 nucleotides: TGTGCCAGCAGCTTTCTCGAGGCGGAGGAAGAGGCCCAGTACTTC. The full variable domain, in which reference TRBV7-9 and TRBJ2-5 provide the parts outside the CDR3, is DTGVSQNPRHKITKRGQNVTFRCDPISEHNRLYWYRQTLGQGPEFLTYFQNEAQLEKSRLLSDRFSAERPKGSFSTLEIQRTEQGDSAMYLCASSFLEAEEEAQYFGPGTRLLVL.

The chain couples TRBV20-1 to TRBJ2-5, with TRBD2 identical over 10 bases. Germline assignment: CDR1 DFQATT and CDR2 SNEGSKA (reference sequence). The CDR3 has 13 residues. The CDR3 region is CSVGASGSETQYF. In DNA form, the CDR3 reads TGCAGCGTAGGGGCTAGCGGGAGTGAGACCCAGTACTTC.

Worth noting for this clonotype: A single base separates this from a much larger clone, so it may be a read error. The CDR3 bases are TGTGCCAGCAGAGCTCGGCCAGTTAATGAAAAACTGTTTTTT. This encodes CASRARPVNEKLFF. This sequence joins TRBV12-3 or TRBV12-4 and TRBJ1-4; D not certain. Between the trimmed V and J ends, which lost 6 bases and 4 bases, there was a span of 12 bases. CDR3 length equals 14 residues.

To note about this clonotype: The junction departs from germline at one end; a sequencing error may be responsible. The chain combines TRBV5-1 with TRBJ1-1, with TRBD1 as a possible D gene (6 bases). The CDR3 runs to 13 residues. The germline gives CDR1 SGHRS, CDR2 YFSETQ. CDR3 amino acids: CASSLERDTEASF. CDR3 nucleotides: TGCGCCAGCAGCTTGGAGCGGGACACTGAAGCTTCCTTT.

This clonotype was observed many times. J is TRBJ2-5 and V is TRBV3-1; 10 bases align to TRBD2. The germline CDR1 and CDR2 sequences are LGHDT and YNNKEL (reference sequence). The CDR3 extends over 17 amino acids. Unmatched junction bases numbered 7, after V lost 2 bases and J lost 1 base. CDR3 residues: CASSQPRSSGSQETQYF. The DNA for the CDR3 is TGTGCCAGCAGCCAACCCAGGTCTAGCGGGAGCCAAGAGACCCAGTACTTC.

This clonotype was recorded at least ten times. This chain joins TRBV6-1 and TRBJ2-6; tentative D call: TRBD1 (6 bases). Per germline, CDR1 MNHNS and CDR2 SASEGT. V was shortened by 6 bases and J by 0 bases, with 18 bases between the two germline ends. The CDR3 is made up of 18 amino acids. The CDR3, as DNA: TGTGCCAGCAGGGAACACGGACAGCGTGCCTCTGGGGCCAACGTCCTGACTTTC. Translated: CASREHGQRASGANVLTF.

This clonotype was seen at least ten times. V and J are TRBV20-1 and TRBJ1-2; D gene uncertain. Between the trimmed V and J ends, which lost 0 bases and 2 bases, there was a span of 13 bases. The CDR3 sequence is 15 residues long. CDR1 is DFQATT, CDR2 SNEGSKA, per germline (reference sequence). As DNA, the CDR3 is TGCAGTGCTAGAGATCCCCTCCATAAGAACTATGGCTACACCTTC. This translates into CSARDPLHKNYGYTF.

This clonotype was seen at least ten times. The CDR3 loop is CSATGWGPLNTEAFF. For the CDR3, the DNA is TGCAGTGCCACGGGGTGGGGGCCGTTGAACACTGAAGCTTTCTTT. V usage is TRBV20-1 and J usage is TRBJ1-1; tentative D call: TRBD1 (6 bases). V shed 6 bases and J shed 0 bases, with 17 bases lying between them. The CDR3 is 15 residues long. Germline loops: CDR1 DFQATT, CDR2 SNEGSKA (reference sequence).

This clonotype was observed many times. V and J are TRBV9 and TRBJ2-7, with 9 bases matching TRBD2. V shed 4 bases, J shed 3 bases, and the junction held 8 bases outside the gene matches. From germline, CDR1 is SGDLS and CDR2 YYNGEE. CDR3 length: 15 amino acids. CDR3 protein: CASSPRGTSNYEQYF. In DNA, the CDR3 is TGTGCCAGCAGCCCCCGTGGGACTAGCAACTACGAGCAGTACTTC.

Note on this clonotype: A much larger clone lies a single base off, so this may be a read error. The V call is TRBV7-9, the J call TRBJ1-1, with 9 positions matching TRBD1. Germline CDR1 and CDR2: SEHNR and FQNEAQ (reference sequence). V gave up 10 bases and J gave up 0 bases; unmatched junction bases: 15. The CDR3 covers 17 residues. The DNA of the CDR3 is TGTGCCAACACCAAACTACCGGGACAGGGCATGAACACTGAAGCTTTCTTT. Its translation is CANTKLPGQGMNTEAFF.

V is TRBV20-1 and J is TRBJ1-5; 7 nucleotides agree with TRBD1. Germline CDR1 reads DFQATT; CDR2 reads SNEGSKA (reference sequence). The V gene end was trimmed by 3 bases and the J gene end by 10 bases; junction bases not matched to a gene: 15. CDR3 length equals 15 residues. CDR3 DNA sequence: TGCAGTGCTAGTGGTTCCACGGGACAGTTATCACCCCAGCATTTT. Translated: CSASGSTGQLSPQHF.